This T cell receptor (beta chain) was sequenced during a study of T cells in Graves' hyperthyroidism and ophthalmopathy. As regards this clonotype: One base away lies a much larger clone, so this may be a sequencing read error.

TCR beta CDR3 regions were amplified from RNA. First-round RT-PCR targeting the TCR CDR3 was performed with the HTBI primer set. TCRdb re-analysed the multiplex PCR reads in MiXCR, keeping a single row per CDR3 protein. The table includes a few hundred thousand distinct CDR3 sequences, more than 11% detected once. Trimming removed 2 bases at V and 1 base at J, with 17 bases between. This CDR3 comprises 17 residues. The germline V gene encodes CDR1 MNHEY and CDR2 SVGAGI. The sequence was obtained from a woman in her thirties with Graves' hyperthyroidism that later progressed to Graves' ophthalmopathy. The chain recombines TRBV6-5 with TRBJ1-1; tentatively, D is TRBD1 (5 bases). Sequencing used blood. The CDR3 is CASSYVARVERNTEAFF. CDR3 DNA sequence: TGTGCCAGCAGTTACGTCGCCAGGGTGGAGCGGAACACTGAAGCTTTCTTT.